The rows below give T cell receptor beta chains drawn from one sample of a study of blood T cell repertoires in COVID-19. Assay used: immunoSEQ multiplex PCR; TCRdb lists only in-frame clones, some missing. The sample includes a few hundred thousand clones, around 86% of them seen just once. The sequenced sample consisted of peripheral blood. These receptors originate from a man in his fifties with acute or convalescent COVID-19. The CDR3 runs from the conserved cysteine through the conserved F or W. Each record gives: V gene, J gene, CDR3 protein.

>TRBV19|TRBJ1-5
CASSSPGGTGGQPQHF
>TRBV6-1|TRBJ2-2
CASSELFTGTRTGELFF
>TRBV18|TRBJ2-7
CASSSTTGASYEQYF
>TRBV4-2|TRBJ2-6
CASSQADRGIGSGANVLTF
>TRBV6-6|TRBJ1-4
CASKTGFNEKLFF
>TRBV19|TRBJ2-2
CATHRGRATGELFF
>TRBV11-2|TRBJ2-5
CASSSGTSGGAQGGQYF
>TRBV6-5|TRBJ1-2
CASSYSGGDGYTF
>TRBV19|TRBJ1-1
CASKGEGATVNTEAFF
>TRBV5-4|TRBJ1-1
CASSSDRGSTEAFF
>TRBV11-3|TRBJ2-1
CASSLEGSGGAKSNNEQFF
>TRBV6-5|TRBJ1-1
CASRIPGQRNTEAFF
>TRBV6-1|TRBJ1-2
CASSEALDFRQGLRIYGYTF
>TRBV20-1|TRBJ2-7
CSASAAYEQYF
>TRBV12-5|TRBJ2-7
CASGLEASGTEHEQYF
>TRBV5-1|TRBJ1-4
CASRPTGLTNEKLFF
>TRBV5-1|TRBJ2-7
CASSLVSGTEIYEQYF
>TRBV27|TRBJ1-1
CASSFQGAPNTEAFF
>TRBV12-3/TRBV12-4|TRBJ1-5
CASTRDRVKPQHF
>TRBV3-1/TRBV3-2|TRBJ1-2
CASSQAGPYGYTF
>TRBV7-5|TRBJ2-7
CVRSLGRVISYEQYF
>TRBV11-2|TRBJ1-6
CASSFSGTSNSPLHF
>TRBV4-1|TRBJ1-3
CASSQEDPDRGLVGNTIYF
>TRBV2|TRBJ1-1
CASSSGQTWNTEAFF